A single sample is the source of the 27 T cell receptor beta chains below, sequenced in a study of CD8 T cells in ankylosing spondylitis. TCRdb reprocessed the 5' RACE reads via MiXCR and lists one record per CDR3 protein. This table has roughly 200,000 distinct CDR3 sequences, roughly 13% appearing once. The source material was blood, either unsorted or a sorted T cell fraction (not recorded which). These receptors came from a male donor with ankylosing spondylitis or in good health (not recorded which).

This clonotype was observed at least ten times. The V and J genes are TRBV5-1 and TRBJ2-7; 8 bases line up with TRBD2. CDR3 length equals 17 residues. Germline CDR1 is SGHRS and CDR2 is YFSETQ. V gave up 2 bases and J gave up 0 bases; unmatched junction bases: 10. The DNA for the CDR3 is TGCGCCAGCAGCTTCACGGATAGCGGGGTTAGCTCCTACGAGCAGTACTTC. It codes for CASSFTDSGVSSYEQYF. The entire variable domain, with the rest obtained from reference TRBV5-1 and TRBJ2-7, is as follows: KAGVTQTPRYLIKTRGQQVTLSCSPISGHRSVSWYQQTPGQGLQFLFEYFSETQRNKGNFPGRFSGRQFSNSRSEMNVSTLELGDSALYLCASSFTDSGVSSYEQYFGPGTRLTVT.

This clonotype was seen a handful of times. The CDR3 loop is CASSFGAGSNTEAFF. The CDR3 nucleotides are TGTGCCAGCAGCTTTGGGGCAGGGAGTAACACTGAAGCTTTCTTT. The rearrangement links TRBV5-6 to TRBJ1-1; possible D gene TRBD1, 5 bases. Trimming took off 2 bases at V and 2 bases at J, with 13 bases between the two ends. The CDR3 is 15 amino acids. Germline V gives CDR1 SGHDT, CDR2 YYEEEE.

This clonotype was counted a single time. The V gene is TRBV27, the J gene TRBJ1-2; D might be TRBD1 (6 bases). The CDR3 is 13 amino acids. V was cut by 3 bases and J by 8 bases, with 13 bases left in between. Germline CDR1 is MNHEY and CDR2 is SMNVEV (reference sequence). The CDR3 DNA is TGTGCCAGCAGTTTTGGGACAATGGGGGGCTACACCTTC. Encoded protein: CASSFGTMGGYTF.

This chain uses TRBV2 with TRBJ2-2, with a weak D call TRBD2 (6 bases). The ends were cut back, 6 bases at V and 2 bases at J, with 16 bases in the middle. In germline, CDR1 is SNHLY, CDR2 FYNNEI. This CDR3 spans 16 amino acids. The CDR3 nucleotides read TGTGCCAGCAGCCAAACCCAGGGACTTAACACCGGGGAGCTGTTTTTT. Translation: CASSQTQGLNTGELFF.

There are many counts of this clonotype. The rearrangement joins TRBV4-1 to TRBJ2-1, with 8 bases lining up with TRBD2. The CDR3 runs 17 residues. J lost 4 bases, V lost 0 bases, and 8 bases had no gene match. Per the germline V gene, CDR1 is MGHRA and CDR2 is YSYEKL. CDR3 in amino acids: CASSQDLASGLYNEQFF. CDR3 DNA: TGCGCCAGCAGCCAAGATTTGGCTAGCGGGTTGTACAATGAGCAGTTCTTC.

This sequence joins TRBV3-1 and TRBJ1-2; D ambiguous. Germline V gives CDR1 LGHDT, CDR2 YNNKEL (reference sequence). This CDR3 spans 15 amino acids. The V gene lost 0 bases and the J gene lost 0 bases, with 8 bases spanning the gap. The CDR3 loop reads CASSQDHGSNYGYTF. The DNA of the CDR3 is TGTGCCAGCAGCCAAGATCACGGGTCTAACTATGGCTACACCTTC.

The chain uses TRBV2 and TRBJ1-5; D is perhaps TRBD1 (5 bases). This CDR3 has 13 residues. The germline V gene encodes CDR1 SNHLY and CDR2 FYNNEI. CDR3 region: CGFGRDEYQPQHF. CDR3 sequence (DNA): TGTGGTTTCGGCCGGGACGAATATCAGCCCCAGCATTTT.

This clonotype came up a few times. CDR3: CASSLRGRGRTNYGYTF. In DNA form, the CDR3 reads TGCGCCAGCAGCTTGCGAGGCAGGGGGCGTACTAACTATGGCTACACCTTC. V usage is TRBV5-1 and J usage is TRBJ1-2; 8 positions agree with TRBD1. J gave up 0 bases and V 1 base, and 8 bases lay outside the gene matches. Germline CDR1 SGHRS, CDR2 YFSETQ. The CDR3 is 17 amino acids.

The V and J genes are TRBV5-6 and TRBJ2-1; D is undetermined. Germline-derived CDR1 and CDR2 are SGHDT and YYEEEE. This CDR3 contains 14 residues. Trimming left V 2 bases short and J 5 bases short, with 11 bases between. This CDR3 is CASSFPEYNNEQFF. CDR3 DNA sequence: TGTGCCAGCAGCTTCCCGGAATACAACAATGAGCAGTTCTTC.

This clonotype was seen more than once but under ten times. The gene calls are TRBV6-2 or TRBV6-3 and TRBJ2-1; D not certain. V lost 4 bases and J lost 9, with 7 bases in between. The CDR3 spans 11 residues. Looked up from germline, CDR1 is MNHEY and CDR2 is SVGEGT. The CDR3 loop is CASSLRVEQFF. As DNA, the CDR3 is TGTGCCAGCAGTTTAAGAGTTGAGCAGTTCTTC.

The chain carries TRBV27 and TRBJ2-5, with a tentative D call TRBD1 (6 bases). Germline CDR1 MNHEY, CDR2 SMNVEV (reference sequence). V shed 5 bases and J shed 2 bases, with 12 bases lying between them. The length of the CDR3 is 14 residues. The CDR3 sequence is CASSPGHLQETQYF. DNA for the CDR3: TGTGCCAGCAGTCCGGGACATCTGCAAGAGACCCAGTACTTC.

This clonotype was counted only a few times. The genes are TRBV29-1 and TRBJ2-3; 11 bases are shared with TRBD2. The CDR3 length is 15 residues. Per germline, CDR1 SQVTM and CDR2 ANQGSEA. V dropped 1 base and J dropped 2; count of bases not matched to a gene: 2. In DNA, the CDR3 is TGCAGCGTTGAAGGACTAGCGGGGCACACAGATACGCAGTATTTT. Translated, it gives CSVEGLAGHTDTQYF.

This clonotype occurred a few times. V gene TRBV6-1 combines with J gene TRBJ2-2; D remains ambiguous. The CDR3 runs to 13 residues. The germline gives CDR1 MNHNS, CDR2 SASEGT. V was cut by 8 bases and J by 1 base, with 8 bases left in between. The CDR3 nucleotides are TGTGCCAGCTCCACCTTGAACACCGGGGAGCTGTTTTTT. Translation gives CASSTLNTGELFF.

The chain combines TRBV19 with TRBJ1-2, with 7 positions matching TRBD1. Germline lookup yields CDR1 LNHDA and CDR2 SQIVND (reference sequence). The junction had 6 bases not matched to a gene; V was cut back by 10 bases and J by 7 bases. The CDR3 runs 11 residues. The CDR3: CATLQGFGYTF. The CDR3 coding sequence is TGTGCCACATTACAGGGGTTTGGCTACACCTTC.

This clonotype was counted ten times or more. The CDR3 reads CASSQVLVPTDTQYF. The CDR3 DNA is TGCGCCAGCAGCCAAGTACTAGTACCCACAGATACGCAGTATTTT. The rearrangement uses TRBV4-1 and TRBJ2-3; tentative D call: TRBD2 (5 bases). This CDR3 has 15 residues. Trimming shortened V by 1 base and J by 2 bases, and 10 bases separated the two germline ends. The germline V gene has CDR1 MGHRA and CDR2 YSYEKL.

This clonotype was seen a few times. The rearrangement uses TRBV20-1 and TRBJ2-7, with TRBD1 matching 7 bases. The CDR3 has 13 residues. Trimming cost V 3 bases and J 1 base; bases outside gene matches: 3. CDR1 DFQATT and CDR2 SNEGSKA come from the germline V gene (reference sequence). The CDR3 region is CSARIQGSYEQYF. CDR3 DNA: TGCAGTGCTAGGATACAGGGGTCCTACGAGCAGTACTTC.

This clonotype occurred a few times. The J gene is TRBJ2-1, the V gene TRBV4-1, with D hard to call. V shed 3 bases and J shed 1 base, with 10 bases lying between them. The CDR3 consists of 15 residues. Germline V gene lookup returns CDR1 MGHRA and CDR2 YSYEKL. CDR3 bases: TGCGCCAGCAGCCAGAGCCTCGCGTCCTACAATGAGCAGTTCTTC. Protein product: CASSQSLASYNEQFF.

The CDR3 spells CASSELDRAYEQYF. The DNA of the CDR3 is TGTGCCAGCAGTGAATTGGACAGGGCTTACGAGCAGTACTTC. V and J are TRBV2 and TRBJ2-7; TRBD1 matches at 8 bases. Germline V gene data show CDR1 as SNHLY and CDR2 as FYNNEI. The CDR3 is made up of 14 amino acids. J gave up 4 bases and V 2 bases, and 4 bases lay outside the gene matches.

The genes are TRBV7-9 and TRBJ1-2; the match to TRBD1 covers 10 bases. Germline V gene data show CDR1 as SEHNR and CDR2 as FQNEAQ (reference sequence). The CDR3 loop spans 16 amino acids. V gave up 1 base and J gave up 2 bases; unmatched junction bases: 4. The CDR3 DNA is TGTGCCAGCAGCTTAGGAGACAGGGGGCCCAACTATGGCTACACCTTC. Protein sequence: CASSLGDRGPNYGYTF.

The chain joins TRBV27 to TRBJ2-2; 10 bases map to TRBD1. The CDR3 sequence is 16 residues long. Germline V gene lookup returns CDR1 MNHEY and CDR2 SMNVEV (reference sequence). Germline trimming cut 5 bases from V and 1 base from J; bases unmatched to any gene: 4. CDR3 sequence (DNA): TGTGCCAGCAGTCCCGGGACAGGGGTGAACACCGGGGAGCTGTTTTTT. Encoded protein: CASSPGTGVNTGELFF.

In this sample, this clonotype turned up a few times. This chain uses TRBV20-1 with TRBJ2-1, with 14 bases that match TRBD2. Germline V gene lookup returns CDR1 DFQATT and CDR2 SNEGSKA (reference sequence). Unmatched junction bases numbered 4, after V lost 4 bases and J lost 5 bases. The CDR3 totals 15 residues. The CDR3 nucleotides are TGCAGTGCTACCGGGACTAGCGGGGGAGACAATGAGCAGTTCTTC. Its protein product is CSATGTSGGDNEQFF.

This clonotype was recorded a few times. The chain recombines TRBV4-1 with TRBJ1-2, with 8 bases fitting TRBD1. With 3 bases clipped from V and 8 bases from J, the junction kept 11 bases outside the gene matches. Germline CDR1 reads MGHRA; CDR2 reads YSYEKL. The CDR3 is 15 residues long. CDR3 nucleotide sequence: TGCGCCAGCAGCCAGGACGGGACAGGCCCGCAAGGCTACACCTTC. Protein sequence: CASSQDGTGPQGYTF.

The table lists this clonotype with a few counts. The chain uses TRBV7-2 and TRBJ2-7; no reliable D call. Deletions cut 4 bases from V and 7 bases from J, with 14 bases between. Germline CDR1 reads SGHTA; CDR2 reads FQGNSA. The CDR3 has 13 residues. CDR3 loop: CASSSAVLGEQYF. CDR3 coding DNA: TGTGCCAGCAGCTCGGCTGTGTTGGGTGAGCAGTACTTC.

The V call is TRBV30, the J call TRBJ2-1; no definite D call. This CDR3 region has 11 residues. Germline V gene lookup returns CDR1 GTSNPN and CDR2 SVGIG (reference sequence). Deletions cut 0 bases from V and 8 bases from J, with 5 bases between. The CDR3 sequence is CAWSVLDEQFF. CDR3 DNA sequence: TGTGCCTGGAGTGTCTTGGATGAGCAGTTCTTC.

This clonotype was seen at least ten times. The rearrangement uses TRBV4-2 and TRBJ2-7, with D maybe TRBD1 (6 bases). CDR1 and CDR2 (germline): LGHNA, YNFKEQ. The CDR3 length is 15 residues. With 5 bases removed from V and 6 bases from J, the gap between germline ends came to 20 bases. The CDR3 bases are TGTGCCAGCAGCAGACCAGGGGACCCGGGCGCCGAGCAGTACTTC. It yields the protein CASSRPGDPGAEQYF.

This clonotype was seen at least ten times. J is TRBJ2-4 and V is TRBV5-1; D is unclear. This CDR3 is 12 amino acids long. Per the germline V gene, CDR1 is SGHRS and CDR2 is YFSETQ. Trimming took off 6 bases at V and 1 base at J, with 5 bases between the two ends. CDR3: CASTGAKNIQYF. The CDR3 nucleotides read TGCGCCAGCACCGGGGCCAAAAACATTCAGTACTTC.

By sample share, this clonotype is medium-sized. The chain joins TRBV11-2 to TRBJ2-7; D not resolved. The CDR3 is 14 residues long. V was shortened by 6 bases and J by 2 bases, with 14 bases between the two germline ends. Germline lookup yields CDR1 SGHAT and CDR2 FQNNGV. The CDR3 spells CASSHLGQAYEQYF. The CDR3 bases are TGTGCCAGCAGTCACCTCGGGCAGGCCTACGAGCAGTACTTC.